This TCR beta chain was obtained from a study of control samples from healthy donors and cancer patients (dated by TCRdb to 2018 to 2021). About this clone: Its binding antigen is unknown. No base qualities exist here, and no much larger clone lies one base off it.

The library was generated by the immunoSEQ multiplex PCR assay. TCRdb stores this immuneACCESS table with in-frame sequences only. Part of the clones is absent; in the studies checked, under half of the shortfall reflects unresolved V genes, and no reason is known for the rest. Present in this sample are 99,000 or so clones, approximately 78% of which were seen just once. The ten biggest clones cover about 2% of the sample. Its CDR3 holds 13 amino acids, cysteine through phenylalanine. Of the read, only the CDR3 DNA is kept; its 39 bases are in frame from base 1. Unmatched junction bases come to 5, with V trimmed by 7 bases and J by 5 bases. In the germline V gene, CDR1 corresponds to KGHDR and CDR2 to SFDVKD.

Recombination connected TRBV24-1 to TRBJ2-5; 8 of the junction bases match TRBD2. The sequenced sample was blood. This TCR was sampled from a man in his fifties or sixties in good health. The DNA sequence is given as TGTGCCACCAGAGGAGCGGGAGTCGAGACCCAGTACTTC. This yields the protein CATRGAGVETQYF.